The rows below give T cell receptor beta chains drawn from one sample of a study of radiotherapy plus CTLA-4 blockade in lung cancer. This table comes from immunoSEQ multiplex PCR, and its TCRdb copy is limited to in-frame clones, with some not included. Among 24,000 or so clones listed, about three quarters were seen once. The material was peripheral blood, obtained from a patient treated with radiotherapy plus ipilimumab. Source of these receptors: a human donor with non-small cell lung cancer who had stable disease on radiotherapy plus ipilimumab. The CDR3 runs from the conserved cysteine through the conserved F or W. The D gene is left open where the match is weak. Only part of the rows carry a size: once, few, many, or a class if the clone is expanded.

.	.	TRBV19	TRBJ1-3	16	CASSVRVSASGNTIYF	TGTGCCAGTAGCGTTAGGGTCAGCGCCTCTGGAAACACCATATATTTT
TRBD2	.	TRBV18	TRBJ2-5	14	CASSPRGSGETQYF	TGTGCCAGCTCACCCCGCGGGAGCGGAGAGACCCAGTACTTC
TRBD1	.	TRBV6-6	TRBJ1-2	14	CASSVGTGNYGYTF	TGTGCCAGCAGTGTCGGGACAGGGAACTATGGCTACACCTTC
.	.	TRBV5-1	TRBJ1-2	13	CASSLDGTYGYTF	TGCGCCAGCAGCTTAGACGGGACCTATGGCTACACCTTC
.	.	TRBV28	TRBJ2-1	17	CASSPSTVQVGYNEQFF	TGTGCCAGCAGTCCCAGTACGGTACAGGTGGGATACAATGAGCAGTTCTTC
.	.	TRBV5-6	TRBJ1-1	12	CASSYFPTEAFF	TGTGCCAGCAGCTACTTCCCCACAGAAGCTTTCTTT
.	.	TRBV5-1	TRBJ2-1	17	CASSLRPLGGVDNEQFF	TGCGCCAGCAGCTTGAGGCCACTGGGAGGTGTAGACAATGAGCAGTTCTTC
.	.	TRBV5-6	TRBJ1-1	12	CASNWNEQKAFF	TGTGCCAGCAACTGGAACGAACAAAAAGCTTTCTTT
TRBD1	.	TRBV2	TRBJ1-1	15	CASIHRDRENTEAFF	TGTGCCAGCATCCACCGGGACAGGGAGAACACTGAAGCTTTCTTT
.	.	TRBV5-1	TRBJ2-3	15	CASSWPRGSRDTQYF	TGCGCCAGCAGCTGGCCTCGGGGTTCACGCGATACGCAGTATTTT
.	.	TRBV4-1	TRBJ2-3	16	CASSHPALTSTDTQYF	TGCGCCAGCAGCCACCCTGCCCTAACTAGCACAGATACGCAGTATTTT
.	.	TRBV4-2	TRBJ2-7	14	CASSQVLGSNEQYF	TGTGCCAGCAGCCAAGTTCTGGGGAGTAACGAGCAGTACTTC
.	.	TRBV5-1	TRBJ2-1	16	CASSLQPGDTDNEQFF	TGCGCCAGCAGCTTACAACCAGGGGACACCGACAATGAGCAGTTCTTC
.	.	TRBV18	TRBJ2-7	13	CASSRLEVDEQYF	TGTGCCAGCTCACGCCTGGAGGTGGACGAGCAGTACTTC
TRBD2	few	TRBV27	TRBJ2-7	17	CASGALGLAGGSYEQYF	TGTGCCAGCGGAGCGCTGGGACTAGCGGGAGGGTCCTACGAGCAGTACTTC
.	.	TRBV6-4	TRBJ2-3	14	CASSDSTRADTQYF	TGTGCCAGCAGTGACTCTACGAGGGCAGATACGCAGTATTTT
.	few	TRBV2	TRBJ2-5	13	CASNRDQQETQYF	TGTGCCAGCAACCGGGACCAACAAGAGACCCAGTACTTC
TRBD2	once	TRBV4-3	TRBJ2-7	16	CASSRATSGSPYEQYF	TGCGCCAGCAGCCGGGCGACTAGCGGGAGCCCGTACGAGCAGTACTTC
TRBD1	few	TRBV4-1	TRBJ1-5	16	CASSQPYQDRDQPQHF	TGCGCCAGCAGCCAACCCTACCAGGACAGGGATCAGCCCCAGCATTTT
.	.	TRBV5-1	TRBJ2-3	16	CASSLVTSPGTDTQYF	TGCGCCAGCAGCTTGGTTACCTCTCCGGGCACAGATACGCAGTATTTT
.	.	TRBV28	TRBJ2-7	11	CASSYLYEQYF	TGTGCCAGCAGCTATCTCTACGAGCAGTACTTC
TRBD1	once	TRBV19	TRBJ2-5	13	CASSPRGLETQYF	TGTGCCAGTAGTCCCAGGGGGTTGGAGACCCAGTACTTC
TRBD2	.	TRBV19	TRBJ2-3	17	CASSIRRLAGGTDTQYF	TGTGCCAGTAGTATTAGAAGGCTAGCGGGAGGAACAGATACGCAGTATTTT
TRBD1	once	TRBV5-1	TRBJ2-7	15	CASSLAGTENYEQYF	TGCGCCAGCAGCTTGGCCGGGACAGAAAACTACGAGCAGTACTTC
.	.	TRBV7-2	TRBJ2-6	17	CASSTGTTTSGANVLTF	TGTGCCAGCAGCACCGGGACAACTACCTCTGGGGCCAACGTCCTGACTTTC
TRBD1	.	TRBV10-2	TRBJ2-7	16	CASSDYPGGPSYEQYF	TGCGCCAGCAGTGACTACCCAGGGGGCCCGTCCTACGAGCAGTACTTC
.	.	TRBV5-1	TRBJ2-3	16	CASSLVATGITDTQYF	TGCGCCAGCAGCTTGGTAGCGACAGGAATTACAGATACGCAGTATTTT
.	.	TRBV29-1	TRBJ1-1	14	CSVVDTGTYTEAFF	TGCAGCGTTGTGGACACCGGGACCTACACTGAAGCTTTCTTT
TRBD1	.	TRBV15	TRBJ2-1	20	CATSRRGRVPPPRSYNEQFF	TGTGCCACCAGCCGCAGGGGGCGGGTACCCCCGCCAAGGTCCTACAATGAGCAGTTCTTC
.	.	TRBV9	TRBJ2-7	15	CASSVTVNAAHEQYF	TGTGCCAGCAGCGTAACAGTGAACGCGGCCCACGAGCAGTACTTC
TRBD2	.	TRBV10-1	TRBJ2-3	15	CASRELAGGPDTQYF	TGCGCCAGCAGAGAACTAGCGGGAGGACCAGATACGCAGTATTTT
TRBD1	.	TRBV7-9	TRBJ1-4	15	CASSLRQGSNEKLFF	TGTGCCAGCAGCCTGCGACAGGGAAGCAATGAAAAACTGTTTTTT
TRBD2	once	TRBV7-9	TRBJ2-1	15	CASSRLAGEGNEQFF	TGTGCCAGCAGCAGACTAGCGGGAGAAGGAAATGAGCAGTTCTTC